These 10 T cell receptor beta chains were all obtained from the same sample, sequenced in a study of monozygotic twins with inflammatory bowel disease. Following a re-call of the 5' RACE reads, TCRdb has one entry per CDR3 protein and lacks DNA. Its table records around 140,000 distinct CDR3 sequences. Specimen: blood. These receptors were collected from a human donor with ulcerative colitis or Crohn's disease, or a healthy co-twin of an affected twin (not recorded which).

V gene TRBV27 combines with J gene TRBJ1-4; TCRdb returns TRBD1, unconfirmable since there is no DNA. The CDR3 is 14 amino acids. CDR1 and CDR2 from the germline V gene are MNHEY and SMNVEV (reference sequence). The CDR3 loop reads CASRRTGPNEKLFF.

The chain uses TRBV11-2 and TRBJ2-1. The CDR3 runs to 15 residues. CDR1 is SGHAT, CDR2 FQNNGV, per germline. The chain's CDR3 is CASSFSGFDYNEQFF.

This chain joins TRBV3-1 and TRBJ2-3. The CDR3 length is 14 residues. CDR1 is LGHDT and CDR2 is YNNKEL in the germline V gene (reference sequence). CDR3 sequence reads: CASSRTSEADTQYF.

The J gene is TRBJ1-3, the V gene TRBV2. Germline loops: CDR1 SNHLY, CDR2 FYNNEI. The CDR3 is 15 residues long. The CDR3: CASAVKGGSGNTIYF.

The V call is TRBV20-1, the J call TRBJ2-1; TCRdb indicates TRBD2, and absent DNA this call remains unverified. Germline CDR1 is DFQATT and CDR2 is SNEGSKA (reference sequence). The CDR3 runs 16 residues. The CDR3 here is CSAIGDWRALHNEQFF.

The CDR3 loop reads CASSMGQESSYEQYF. This rearrangement joins TRBV12-3 or TRBV12-4 to TRBJ2-7; absent DNA, TCRdb's TRBD1 call cannot be checked. The CDR3 covers 15 residues.

The chain carries TRBV7-9 and TRBJ2-1; no DNA is available, so the TRBD1 call from TCRdb remains unchecked. The germline gives CDR1 SEHNR, CDR2 FQNEAQ (reference sequence). The CDR3 has 15 amino acids. The CDR3 loop is CASSLAGGQSNEQFF.

The V gene is TRBV24-1, the J gene TRBJ2-2. The CDR3 extends over 14 amino acids. From germline, CDR1 is KGHDR and CDR2 SFDVKD. The CDR3 sequence: CATSDFGDTGELFF.

V gene TRBV5-6 combines with J gene TRBJ2-7; TCRdb lists TRBD2, though no DNA is available to test this call. CDR3 length: 14 amino acids. Germline V lookup: CDR1 SGHDT, CDR2 YYEEEE. CDR3 sequence reads: CASSALAGLYEQYF.

This chain uses TRBV11-2 with TRBJ1-2. In germline, CDR1 is SGHAT, CDR2 FQNNGV. The CDR3 runs to 14 residues. The CDR3 sequence: CASSLSQGVAGYTF.